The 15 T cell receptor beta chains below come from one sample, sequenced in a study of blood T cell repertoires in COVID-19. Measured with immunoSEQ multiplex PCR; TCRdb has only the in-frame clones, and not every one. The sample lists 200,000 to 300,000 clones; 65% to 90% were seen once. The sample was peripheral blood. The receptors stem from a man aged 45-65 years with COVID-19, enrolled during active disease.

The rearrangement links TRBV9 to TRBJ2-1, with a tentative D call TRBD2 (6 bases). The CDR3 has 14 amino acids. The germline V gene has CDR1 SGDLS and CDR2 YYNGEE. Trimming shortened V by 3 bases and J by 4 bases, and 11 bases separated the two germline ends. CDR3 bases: TGTGCCAGCAGCGCCGGGGGTTCGTACAATGAGCAGTTCTTC. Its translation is CASSAGGSYNEQFF.

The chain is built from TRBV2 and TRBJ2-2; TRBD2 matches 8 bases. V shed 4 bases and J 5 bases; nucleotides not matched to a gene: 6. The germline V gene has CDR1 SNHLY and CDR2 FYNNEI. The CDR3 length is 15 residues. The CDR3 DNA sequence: TGTGCCAGCAGTGGGACGGGGGGGCCTACCGGGGAGCTGTTTTTT. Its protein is CASSGTGGPTGELFF.

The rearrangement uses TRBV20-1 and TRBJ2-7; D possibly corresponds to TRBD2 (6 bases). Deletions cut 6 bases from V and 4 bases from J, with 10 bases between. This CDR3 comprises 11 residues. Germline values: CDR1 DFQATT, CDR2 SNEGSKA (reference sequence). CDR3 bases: TGCAGTGCGACCGGGAGTTACGAGCAGTACTTC. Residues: CSATGSYEQYF.

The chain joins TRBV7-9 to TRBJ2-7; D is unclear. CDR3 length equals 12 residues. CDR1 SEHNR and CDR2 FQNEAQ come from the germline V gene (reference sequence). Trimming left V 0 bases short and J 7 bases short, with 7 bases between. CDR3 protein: CASSLALQEQYF. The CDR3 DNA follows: TGTGCCAGCAGCTTAGCTCTGCAGGAGCAGTACTTC.

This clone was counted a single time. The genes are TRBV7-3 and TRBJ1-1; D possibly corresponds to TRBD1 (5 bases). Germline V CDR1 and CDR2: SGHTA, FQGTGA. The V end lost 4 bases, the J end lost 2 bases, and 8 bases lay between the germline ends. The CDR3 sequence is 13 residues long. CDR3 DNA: TGTGCCAGCAGCTCAGGGCCCAACACTGAAGCTTTCTTT. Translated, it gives CASSSGPNTEAFF.

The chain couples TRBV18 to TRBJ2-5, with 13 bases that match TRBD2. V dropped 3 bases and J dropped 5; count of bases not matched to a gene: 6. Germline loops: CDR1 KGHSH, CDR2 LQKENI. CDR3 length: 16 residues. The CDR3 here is CASSPRGLAGVETQYF. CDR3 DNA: TGTGCCAGCTCACCTCGCGGACTAGCGGGGGTGGAGACCCAGTACTTC.

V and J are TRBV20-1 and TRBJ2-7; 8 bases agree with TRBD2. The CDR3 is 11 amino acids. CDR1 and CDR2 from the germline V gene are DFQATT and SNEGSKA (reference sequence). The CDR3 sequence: CRAGASYEQYF. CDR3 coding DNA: TGCAGAGCGGGAGCCTCCTACGAGCAGTACTTC.

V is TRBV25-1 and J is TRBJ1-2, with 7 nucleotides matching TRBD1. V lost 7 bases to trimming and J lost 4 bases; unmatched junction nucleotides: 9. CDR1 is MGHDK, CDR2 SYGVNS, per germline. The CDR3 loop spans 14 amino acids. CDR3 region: CASNSGGTAYGYTF. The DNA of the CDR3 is TGTGCCAGCAACTCCGGCGGGACAGCCTATGGCTACACCTTC.

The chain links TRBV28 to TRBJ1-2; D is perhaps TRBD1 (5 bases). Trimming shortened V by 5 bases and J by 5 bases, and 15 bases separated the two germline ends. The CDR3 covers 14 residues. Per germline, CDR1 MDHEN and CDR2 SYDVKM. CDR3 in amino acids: CASSLQEGSYGYTF. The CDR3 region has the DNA TGTGCCAGCAGTCTCCAGGAGGGGTCGTATGGCTACACCTTC.

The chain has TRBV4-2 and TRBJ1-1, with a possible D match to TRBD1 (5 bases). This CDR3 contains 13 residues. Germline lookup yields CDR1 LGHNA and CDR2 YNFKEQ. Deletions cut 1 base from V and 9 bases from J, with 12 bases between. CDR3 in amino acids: CASSQGKTAKAFF. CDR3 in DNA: TGTGCCAGCAGCCAAGGCAAGACAGCCAAAGCTTTCTTT.

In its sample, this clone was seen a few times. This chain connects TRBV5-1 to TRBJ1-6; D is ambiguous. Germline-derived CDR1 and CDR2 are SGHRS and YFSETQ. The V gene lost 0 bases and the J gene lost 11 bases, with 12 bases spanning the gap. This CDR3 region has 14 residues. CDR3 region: CASSLGGSGTPLHF. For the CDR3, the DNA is TGCGCCAGCAGCTTGGGTGGCAGTGGTACACCCCTCCACTTT.

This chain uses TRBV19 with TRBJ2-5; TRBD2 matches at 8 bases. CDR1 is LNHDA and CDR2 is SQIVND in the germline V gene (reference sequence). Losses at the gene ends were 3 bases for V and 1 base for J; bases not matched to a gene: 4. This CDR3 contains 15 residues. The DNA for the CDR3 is TGTGCCAGTAGTATTGTTAGCGGGGCCCAAGAGACCCAGTACTTC. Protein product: CASSIVSGAQETQYF.

CDR3 DNA sequence: TGCGCCAGCAGCCAAGTGGGGCAGCAAGAGACCCAGTACTTC. Its translation: CASSQVGQQETQYF. The rearrangement joins TRBV4-1 to TRBJ2-5, with a possible D match to TRBD1 (5 bases). With 1 base removed from V and 2 bases from J, the gap between germline ends came to 8 bases. Per germline, CDR1 MGHRA and CDR2 YSYEKL. CDR3 length: 14 residues.

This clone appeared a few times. The CDR3 DNA reads as TGTGCCAGCAGCCGCAGGGACAGGGGGTTATACGAGCAGTACTTC. It encodes CASSRRDRGLYEQYF. The rearrangement uses TRBV7-8 and TRBJ2-7, with 11 bases aligning to TRBD1. Germline V gives CDR1 SGHVS, CDR2 FQNEAQ. The V and J ends lost 5 bases and 4 bases, in that order; junction bases with no gene match: 7. The CDR3 sequence is 15 residues long.

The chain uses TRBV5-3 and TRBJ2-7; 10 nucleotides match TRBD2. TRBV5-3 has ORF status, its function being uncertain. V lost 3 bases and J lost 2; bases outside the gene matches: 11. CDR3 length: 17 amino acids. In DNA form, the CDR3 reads TGTGCCAGAAGCTGGGGACCTCCTAGCGGGGGTACCTACGAGCAGTACTTC. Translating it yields CARSWGPPSGGTYEQYF.